Following are 12 T cell receptor beta chains from one sample sequenced in a study of shared clonotypes between healthy human individuals. Some clones are missing from TCRdb's copy, which holds only in-frame ones; the method was immunoSEQ multiplex PCR. The sample lists 2,500,000 or so clones, 93% occurring once. The sample taken for sequencing was naive CD4+ T cells from PBMCs. The subset denotes: CD45RA+ positively selected. Receptor source: a man between 18 and 29 years old in good health. Some clones in this sample may be carry-over from other donors' samples.

This clone was seen only once. Other nucleotide sequences from this sample produce the same CDR3. J is TRBJ2-7 and V is TRBV7-8, with 11 nucleotides matching TRBD2. The CDR3 is made up of 14 amino acids. V shed 2 bases, J shed 4 bases, and the junction held 1 base outside the gene matches. Germline V CDR1 and CDR2: SGHVS, FQNEAQ. CDR3 bases: TGTGCCAGCAGCTTACTAGCGGGAGGATACGAGCAGTACTTC. Its protein is CASSLLAGGYEQYF.

The V gene is TRBV19, the J gene TRBJ2-1; 8 nucleotides align to TRBD1. Germline V gene lookup returns CDR1 LNHDA and CDR2 SQIVND (reference sequence). V was pared by 5 bases and J by 7 bases, with 4 bases of the junction left unmatched. This CDR3 is built from 13 residues. This CDR3 reads CASSATGENEQFF. The CDR3 region has the DNA TGTGCCAGTAGTGCGACAGGGGAAAATGAGCAGTTCTTC.

The rearrangement joins TRBV30 to TRBJ2-7, with 12 bases that match TRBD2. V dropped 3 bases and J dropped 3; count of bases not matched to a gene: 9. This CDR3 region has 16 residues. CDR1 is GTSNPN, CDR2 SVGIG, per germline (reference sequence). CDR3 coding DNA: TGTGCCTGGAGACCCCGACTAGCGGGAGCGTTCTACGAGCAGTACTTC. Its translation: CAWRPRLAGAFYEQYF.

The chain links TRBV9 to TRBJ2-7; D is unclear. The CDR3 loop spans 15 amino acids. V lost 3 bases and J lost 0, with 13 bases in between. CDR1 is SGDLS, CDR2 YYNGEE, per germline. This CDR3 is CASSARDLSSYEQYF. The CDR3 bases are TGTGCCAGCAGCGCCCGAGACTTATCCTCCTACGAGCAGTACTTC.

V and J are TRBV27 and TRBJ1-1, with D possibly being TRBD1 (6 bases). The CDR3 contains 15 residues. Germline V lookup: CDR1 MNHEY, CDR2 SMNVEV (reference sequence). Trimming cost V 3 bases and J 0 bases, with 11 bases left between them. CDR3 in amino acids: CASSFTGQMNTEAFF. In nucleotides, the CDR3 is TGTGCCAGCAGTTTCACCGGACAGATGAACACTGAAGCTTTCTTT.

This chain connects TRBV28 to TRBJ2-1; a weak D match, TRBD1 (6 bases). The CDR3 has 11 residues. CDR1 and CDR2 (germline): MDHEN, SYDVKM. V was trimmed by 4 bases and J by 12 bases, leaving 10 bases between them. Written as DNA, the CDR3 is TGTGCCAGCAGTTGGGACAAGGCGCAGTTCTTC. Translation gives CASSWDKAQFF.

The chain links TRBV11-3 to TRBJ2-7; possible D gene TRBD2, 5 bases. Per germline, CDR1 SGHNT and CDR2 YENEEA. The CDR3 covers 12 residues. V lost 5 bases and J lost 6, with 11 bases in between. CDR3 residues: CASSPRTGEQYF. The CDR3 DNA sequence: TGTGCCAGCAGCCCGCGGACTGGCGAGCAGTACTTC.

Comment on this clone: The same CDR3 arises from other DNA sequences in this sample as well. This chain links TRBV7-2 with TRBJ2-7; 7 bases align to TRBD1. CDR1 SGHTA and CDR2 FQGNSA come from the germline V gene. The CDR3 contains 14 residues. Unmatched junction bases numbered 3, after V lost 1 base and J lost 3 bases. For the CDR3, the DNA is TGTGCCAGCAGCTTAGTGAGACAGGGCTACGAGCAGTACTTC. Residues: CASSLVRQGYEQYF.

On this clone itself: The sample holds other DNA sequences that translate to the same CDR3. CDR3 coding DNA: TGTGCCAGCAGCTTAATGGAGAACACTGAAGCTTTCTTT. Its translation: CASSLMENTEAFF. This chain uses TRBV7-3 with TRBJ1-1; D remains unclear. V was clipped by 1 base and J by 1 base, with 4 bases between them. Germline V CDR1 and CDR2: SGHTA, FQGTGA. CDR3 length equals 13 residues.

The CDR3 nucleotides are TGTGCCAGCAGTAAGGGAGGACATGAGCAGTTCTTC. Protein sequence: CASSKGGHEQFF. The chain recombines TRBV6-6 with TRBJ2-1, with D possibly TRBD2 on 6 matching bases. CDR1 is MNHNY, CDR2 SVGAGI, per germline (reference sequence). CDR3 length: 12 residues. Trimming removed 5 bases at V and 8 bases at J, with 10 bases between.

V usage is TRBV4-3 and J usage is TRBJ2-2; TRBD2 matches 13 bases. CDR1 LGHNA and CDR2 YSLEER come from the germline V gene. V trimming: 3 bases; J trimming: 7 bases; junction bases outside the gene matches: 14. This CDR3 region has 19 residues. The DNA of the CDR3 is TGCGCCAGCAGCCAGGATCGACTAGCGGGAGGCCGCAGTGGCGGGGAGCTGTTTTTT. Protein: CASSQDRLAGGRSGGELFF.

In DNA form, the CDR3 reads TGTGCCAGCAGCCAAGTTACGGCCGCAACTAATGAAAAACTGTTTTTT. Amino acid sequence: CASSQVTAATNEKLFF. V usage is TRBV4-2 and J usage is TRBJ1-4; no reliable D call. V was trimmed by 1 base and J by 0 bases, leaving 9 bases between them. CDR1 and CDR2 (germline): LGHNA, YNFKEQ. The CDR3 runs to 16 residues.